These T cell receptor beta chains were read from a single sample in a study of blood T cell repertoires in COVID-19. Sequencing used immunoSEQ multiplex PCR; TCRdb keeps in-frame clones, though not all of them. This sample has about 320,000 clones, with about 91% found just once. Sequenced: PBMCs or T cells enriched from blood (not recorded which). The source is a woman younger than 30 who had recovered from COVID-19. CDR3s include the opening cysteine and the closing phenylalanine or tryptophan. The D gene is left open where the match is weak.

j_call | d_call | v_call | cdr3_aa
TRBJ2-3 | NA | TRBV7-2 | CASSFRAGSTDTQYF
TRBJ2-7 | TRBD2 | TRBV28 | CASSLRPRYLTSGSSYEQYF
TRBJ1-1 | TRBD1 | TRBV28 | CASSTASGQGDTEAFF
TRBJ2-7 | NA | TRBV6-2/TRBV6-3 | CASSQVTPYEQYF
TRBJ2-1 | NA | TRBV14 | CASSVNHEQFF
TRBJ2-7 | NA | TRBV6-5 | CASSTQTYEQYF
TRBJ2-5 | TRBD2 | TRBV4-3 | CASSQDSGRFQETQYF
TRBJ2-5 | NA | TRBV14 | CASSQGSQETQYF
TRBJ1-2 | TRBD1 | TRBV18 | CASSPTGDLNYGYTF
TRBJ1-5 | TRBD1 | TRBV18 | CASSPMSGQGGNQPQHF
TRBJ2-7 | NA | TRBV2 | CASTPDSVRSYEQYF
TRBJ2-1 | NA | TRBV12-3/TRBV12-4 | CASSFVVNNEQFF
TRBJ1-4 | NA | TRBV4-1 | CASSLPGATNEKLFF
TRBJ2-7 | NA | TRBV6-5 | CASRPPGRASYEQYF
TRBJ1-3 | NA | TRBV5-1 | CASSWGRHSGNTIYF
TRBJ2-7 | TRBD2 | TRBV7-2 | CASSLDSGRVYEQYF
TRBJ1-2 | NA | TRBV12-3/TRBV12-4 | CASSIQGQGYTF
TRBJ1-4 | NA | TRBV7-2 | CASSPSGGNEKLFF
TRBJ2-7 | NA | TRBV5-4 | CASSPEVGSYEQYF
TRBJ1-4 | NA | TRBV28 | CASRIQGDEKLFF
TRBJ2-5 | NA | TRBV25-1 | CASMPSSGEETQYF
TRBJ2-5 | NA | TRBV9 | CASSGRTAVQETQYF
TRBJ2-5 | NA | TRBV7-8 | CASSSKRWTEETQYF
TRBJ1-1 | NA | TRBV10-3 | CAISETGRTEAFF
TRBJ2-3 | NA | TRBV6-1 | CASSEGWTASTDTQYF
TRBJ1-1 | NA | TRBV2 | CASSDERSTEAFF
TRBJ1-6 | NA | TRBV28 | CASSLMQRNSPLHF
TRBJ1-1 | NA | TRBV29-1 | CSVGIPGRTTEAFF
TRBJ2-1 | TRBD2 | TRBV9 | CASSGTSGRYNEQFF
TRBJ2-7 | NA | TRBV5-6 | CASSLDIGGSYEQYF
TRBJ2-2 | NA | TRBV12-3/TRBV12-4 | CASSPSLIGELFF